The rows below give T cell receptor beta chains drawn from one sample of a study of cytomegalovirus exposure and HLA in healthy donors. Profiling relied on immunoSEQ multiplex PCR, and the TCRdb table lists in-frame clones only, not all of them. Altogether 150,000 to 200,000 clones are present, 84% being singletons, with the ten largest covering over 10%. The specimen sequenced was PBMCs. These receptors came from a woman aged 25 to 39 in good health and CMV-seropositive. The CDR3 runs from the conserved cysteine through the conserved F or W. A D gene is named only where the DNA matches it firmly. Expanded clones are given a class, and other clones once, few, many or no size at all.

DNA	CDR3	size	D	length	V	J
TGTGCCAGCAGCTGGAGGGACAGGGCTCACGTCCTGACTTTC	CASSWRDRAHVLTF	-	TRBD1	14	TRBV5-6	TRBJ2-6
TGTGCCAGCGGCAACAACAGGGTTGGGACCCAGTACTTC	CASGNNRVGTQYF	-	-	13	TRBV28	TRBJ2-5
TGCGCCAGTGCAGTAGACGGGAGGGTAGGATACGAGCAGTACTTC	CASAVDGRVGYEQYF	-	TRBD2	15	TRBV5-1	TRBJ2-7
TGTGCCAGCAGCGCCAGACTAGCGGGAGATGAGACCCAGTACTTC	CASSARLAGDETQYF	-	TRBD2	15	TRBV6-1	TRBJ2-5
TGTGCCACCAGGGACTCCAAAATCACAGATACGCAGTATTTT	CATRDSKITDTQYF	-	-	14	TRBV15	TRBJ2-3
TGTGCCAGCAGTTCCCAGACTAGCCCTTCCTCCGGGGAGCTGTTTTTT	CASSSQTSPSSGELFF	-	TRBD2	16	TRBV28	TRBJ2-2
TGTGCCAGCAGCGTACGAGGGAGCACAGATACGCAGTATTTT	CASSVRGSTDTQYF	-	-	14	TRBV9	TRBJ2-3
TGTGCCAGCACCACGACAGCGGGAGCGTTCTACGAGCAGTACTTC	CASTTTAGAFYEQYF	-	TRBD2	15	TRBV5-4	TRBJ2-7
TGTGCCAGTAAGGACACGGGAGCGAGGAAGACCCAGTACTTC	CASKDTGARKTQYF	-	-	14	TRBV19	TRBJ2-5
TGTGCCAGCAGCTATGGGACTAGCGGGAGGCCCTACACAGATACGCAGTATTTT	CASSYGTSGRPYTDTQYF	-	TRBD2	18	TRBV7-9	TRBJ2-3
TGTGCCAGCAGTTTGGGCTATGAAGCTTTCTTT	CASSLGYEAFF	-	-	11	TRBV27	TRBJ1-1
TGTGCCAGCAGCAAAGTTCCGGCCGGACAGGGGAGAAGTCAGCCCCAGCATTTT	CASSKVPAGQGRSQPQHF	few	-	18	TRBV21-1	TRBJ1-5
TGCAGCGTTGACTTTACCGGGACAAGCTATGGCTACACCTTC	CSVDFTGTSYGYTF	-	-	14	TRBV29-1	TRBJ1-2
TGTGCCAGTAATTATCACAGGGACCAGCCTCGGGCCAACGTCCTGACTTTC	CASNYHRDQPRANVLTF	-	-	17	TRBV28	TRBJ2-6
TGTGCCAGCAGCGTCGGACTAGCGGAGGGGTATACGCAGTATTTT	CASSVGLAEGYTQYF	-	TRBD2	15	TRBV5-6	TRBJ2-3
TGTGCCAGCAGTTACGACTCAGACACCGGGGAGCTGTTTTTT	CASSYDSDTGELFF	-	-	14	TRBV6-6	TRBJ2-2
TGTGCCAGCAGCCAAGCCCAGGGGTTCACAGATACGCAGTATTTT	CASSQAQGFTDTQYF	-	-	15	TRBV4-2	TRBJ2-3
TGCGCCAGCAGCTGGGCGGGAGGAGGTGAGCAGTACTTC	CASSWAGGGEQYF	-	TRBD2	13	TRBV5-1	TRBJ2-7
TGTGCCAGCAGTTTCCGACAGGGTCATCAGCCCCAGCATTTT	CASSFRQGHQPQHF	-	TRBD1	14	TRBV6-6	TRBJ1-5
TGCGCCAGCAGCTTGTTCAGATCCTACGAGCAGTACTTC	CASSLFRSYEQYF	-	-	13	TRBV5-1	TRBJ2-7
TGTGCCAGCAGTGATTTACAGGGGGGGCGGTACACCTTC	CASSDLQGGRYTF	-	TRBD1	13	TRBV6-5	TRBJ1-2